This TCR beta chain was captured in a study of response to subunit inactivated influenza vaccine. Each CDR3 protein is one row after TCRdb ran MiXCR on the RT-PCR reads. The table includes about 240,000 distinct CDR3 sequences, 9% to 15% detected once. The germline gives CDR1 SGHAT, CDR2 FQNNGV. Losses at the gene ends were 5 bases for V and 0 bases for J; bases not matched to a gene: 14. The CDR3 extends over 19 amino acids. Overall study results and limits: The authors offered the suggestion that each seasonal influenza vaccination recruits few new T cells.

With respect to this clonotype: Its specificity is unknown.

The sample consisted of non-naive T cells sorted from PBMCs, taken around two weeks before vaccination. The gene calls are TRBV11-2 and TRBJ2-3; 10 positions agree with TRBD2. This TCR came from a man aged 45-65 years who received an inactivated influenza vaccine. CDR3 in DNA: TGTGCCAGCAGCGGACGCGATATAGCGGGAGGCCGAAGCACAGATACGCAGTATTTT. It is translated as CASSGRDIAGGRSTDTQYF.